This T cell receptor beta chain was observed in a study of blood T cell repertoires in COVID-19. TCRdb's copy holds only in-frame clones and misses some; the assay was immunoSEQ multiplex PCR. Among a few hundred thousand clones listed, 70% to 85% were seen once. The CDR3 covers 14 residues. V lost 3 bases, J lost 2 bases, and 9 bases lay in between. Per germline, CDR1 SNHLY and CDR2 FYNNEI. The rearrangement joins TRBV2 to TRBJ2-3; D gene uncertain. Material: peripheral blood. The TCR originated in a woman at least 80 years old with acute or convalescent COVID-19. For the CDR3, the DNA is TGTGCCAGCAGTGAGTTGCGGAACACAGATACGCAGTATTTT. Residues: CASSELRNTDTQYF.